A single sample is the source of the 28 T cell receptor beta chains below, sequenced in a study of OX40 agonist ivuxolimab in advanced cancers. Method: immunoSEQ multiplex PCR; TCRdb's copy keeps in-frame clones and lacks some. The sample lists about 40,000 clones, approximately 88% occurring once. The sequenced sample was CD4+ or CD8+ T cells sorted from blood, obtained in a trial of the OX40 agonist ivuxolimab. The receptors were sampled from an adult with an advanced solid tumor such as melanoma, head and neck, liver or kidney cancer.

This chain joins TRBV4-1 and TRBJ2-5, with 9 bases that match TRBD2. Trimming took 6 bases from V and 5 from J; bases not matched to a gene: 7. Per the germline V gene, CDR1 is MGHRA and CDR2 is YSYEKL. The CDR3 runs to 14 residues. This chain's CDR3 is CASRPSGVGETQYF. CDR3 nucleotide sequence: TGCGCCAGCAGACCTAGCGGGGTGGGCGAGACCCAGTACTTC.

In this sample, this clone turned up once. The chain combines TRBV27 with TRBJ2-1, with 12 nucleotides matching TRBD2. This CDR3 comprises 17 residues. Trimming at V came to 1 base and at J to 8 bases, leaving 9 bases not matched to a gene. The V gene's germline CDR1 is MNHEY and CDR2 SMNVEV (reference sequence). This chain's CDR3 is CASSLYPSGRAFDEQFF. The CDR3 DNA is TGTGCCAGCAGTTTATACCCTAGCGGGAGGGCCTTCGATGAGCAGTTCTTC.

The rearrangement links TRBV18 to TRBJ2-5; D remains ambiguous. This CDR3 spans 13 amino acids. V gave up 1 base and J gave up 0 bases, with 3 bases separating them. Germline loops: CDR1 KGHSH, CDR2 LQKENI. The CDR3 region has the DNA TGTGCCAGCTCACCACTGGACCAAGAGACCCAGTACTTC. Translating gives CASSPLDQETQYF.

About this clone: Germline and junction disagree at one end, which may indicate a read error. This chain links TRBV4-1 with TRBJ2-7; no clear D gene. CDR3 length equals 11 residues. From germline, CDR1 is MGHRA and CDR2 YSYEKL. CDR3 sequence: CASSQGNEQHF. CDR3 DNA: TGCGCCAGCAGCCAAGGTAACGAGCAGCACTTC.

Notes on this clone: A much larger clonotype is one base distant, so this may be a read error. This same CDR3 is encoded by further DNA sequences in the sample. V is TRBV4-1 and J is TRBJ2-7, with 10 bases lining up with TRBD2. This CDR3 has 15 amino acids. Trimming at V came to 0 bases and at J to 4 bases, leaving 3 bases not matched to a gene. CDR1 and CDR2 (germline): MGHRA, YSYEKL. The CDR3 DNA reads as TGCGCCAGCAGCCAAGATAGGACTAGCGGATACGAGCAGTACTTC. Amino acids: CASSQDRTSGYEQYF.

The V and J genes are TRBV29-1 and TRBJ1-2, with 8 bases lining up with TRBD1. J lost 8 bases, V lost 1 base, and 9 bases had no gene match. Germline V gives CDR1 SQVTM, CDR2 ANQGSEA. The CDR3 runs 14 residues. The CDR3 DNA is TGCAGCGTTGAAGTTCCGGGACAGGTCTTAGGCTACACCTTC. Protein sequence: CSVEVPGQVLGYTF.

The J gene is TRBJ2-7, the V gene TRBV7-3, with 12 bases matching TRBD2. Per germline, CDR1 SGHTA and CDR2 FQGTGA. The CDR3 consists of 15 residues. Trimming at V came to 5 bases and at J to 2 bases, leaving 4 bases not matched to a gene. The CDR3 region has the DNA TGTGCCAGCAGCCCCACTAGCGGGGGGACCTACGAGCAGTACTTC. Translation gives CASSPTSGGTYEQYF.

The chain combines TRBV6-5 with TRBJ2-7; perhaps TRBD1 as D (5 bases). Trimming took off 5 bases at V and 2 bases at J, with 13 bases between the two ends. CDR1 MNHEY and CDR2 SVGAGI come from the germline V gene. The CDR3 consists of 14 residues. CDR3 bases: TGTGCCAGCAGTCCCCGGACAAGAACCTACGAGCAGTACTTC. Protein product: CASSPRTRTYEQYF.

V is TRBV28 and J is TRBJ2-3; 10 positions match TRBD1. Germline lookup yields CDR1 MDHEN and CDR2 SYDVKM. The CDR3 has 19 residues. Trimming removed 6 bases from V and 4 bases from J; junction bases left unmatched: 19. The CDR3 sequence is CASRSRRQGARSTADTQYF. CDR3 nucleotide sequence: TGTGCCAGCAGGTCACGAAGACAGGGGGCGCGGAGCACAGCAGATACGCAGTATTTT.

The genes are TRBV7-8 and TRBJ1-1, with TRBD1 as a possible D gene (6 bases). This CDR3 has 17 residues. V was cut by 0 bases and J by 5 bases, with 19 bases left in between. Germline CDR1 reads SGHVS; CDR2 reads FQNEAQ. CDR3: CASSLASLQGRETEAFF. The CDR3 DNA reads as TGTGCCAGCAGCTTAGCCTCACTACAGGGTAGGGAAACTGAAGCTTTCTTT. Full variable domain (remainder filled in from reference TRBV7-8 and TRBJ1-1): GAGVSQSPRYKVAKRGQDVALRCDPISGHVSLFWYQQALGQGPEFLTYFQNEAQLDKSGLPSDRFFAERPEGSVSTLKIQRTQQEDSAVYLCASSLASLQGRETEAFFGQGTRLTVV.

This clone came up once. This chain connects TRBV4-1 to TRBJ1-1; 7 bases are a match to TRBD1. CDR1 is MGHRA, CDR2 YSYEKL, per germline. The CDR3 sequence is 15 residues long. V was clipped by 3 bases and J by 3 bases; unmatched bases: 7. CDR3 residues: CASSHPRGGYTEAFF. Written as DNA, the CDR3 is TGCGCCAGCAGCCATCCCAGGGGGGGATACACTGAAGCTTTCTTT.

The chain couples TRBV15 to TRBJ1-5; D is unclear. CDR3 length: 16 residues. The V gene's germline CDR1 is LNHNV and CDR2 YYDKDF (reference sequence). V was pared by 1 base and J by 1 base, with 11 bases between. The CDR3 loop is CATSRVGVASNQPQHF. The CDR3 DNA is TGTGCCACCAGCAGAGTCGGGGTAGCGAGCAATCAGCCCCAGCATTTT.

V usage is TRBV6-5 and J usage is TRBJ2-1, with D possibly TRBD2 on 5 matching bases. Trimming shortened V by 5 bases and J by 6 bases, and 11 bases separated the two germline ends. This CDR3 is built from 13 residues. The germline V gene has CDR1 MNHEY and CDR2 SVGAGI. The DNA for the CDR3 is TGTGCCAGCAGTCTAGCCTCCACCAATGAGCAGTTCTTC. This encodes CASSLASTNEQFF.

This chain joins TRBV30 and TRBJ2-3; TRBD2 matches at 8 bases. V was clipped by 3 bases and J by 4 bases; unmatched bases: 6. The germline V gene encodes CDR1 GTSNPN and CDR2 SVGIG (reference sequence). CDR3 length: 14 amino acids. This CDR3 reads CAWSRLAGADTQYF. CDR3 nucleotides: TGTGCCTGGAGCCGGCTAGCGGGTGCAGATACGCAGTATTTT.

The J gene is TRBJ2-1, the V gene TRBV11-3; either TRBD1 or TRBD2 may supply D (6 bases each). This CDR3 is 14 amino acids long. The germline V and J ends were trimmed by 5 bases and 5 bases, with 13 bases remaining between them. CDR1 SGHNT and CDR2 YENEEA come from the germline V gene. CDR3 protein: CASSDPGGNNEQFF. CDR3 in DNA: TGTGCCAGCAGCGACCCCGGGGGCAACAATGAGCAGTTCTTC. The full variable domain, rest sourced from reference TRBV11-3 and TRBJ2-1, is EAGVVQSPRYKIIEKKQPVAFWCNPISGHNTLYWYLQNLGQGPELLIRYENEEAVDDSQLPKDRFSAERLKGVDSTLKIQPAELGDSAVYLCASSDPGGNNEQFFGPGTRLTVL.

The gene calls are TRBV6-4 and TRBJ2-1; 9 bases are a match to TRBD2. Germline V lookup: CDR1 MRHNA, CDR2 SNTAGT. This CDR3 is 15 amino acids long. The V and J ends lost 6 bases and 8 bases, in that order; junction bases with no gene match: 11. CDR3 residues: CASRMTSGPGDEQFF. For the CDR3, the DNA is TGTGCCAGCAGAATGACTAGCGGCCCCGGAGATGAGCAGTTCTTC.

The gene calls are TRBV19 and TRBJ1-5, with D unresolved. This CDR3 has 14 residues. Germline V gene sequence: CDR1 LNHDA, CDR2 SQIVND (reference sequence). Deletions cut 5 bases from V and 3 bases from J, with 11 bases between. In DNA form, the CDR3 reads TGTGCCAGTAGTTCCGGGAACACCAATCAGCCCCAGCATTTT. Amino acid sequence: CASSSGNTNQPQHF.

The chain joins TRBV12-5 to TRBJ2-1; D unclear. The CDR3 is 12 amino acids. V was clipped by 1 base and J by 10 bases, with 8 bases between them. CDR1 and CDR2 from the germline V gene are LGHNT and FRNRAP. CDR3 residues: CASGLGAREQFF. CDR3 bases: TGTGCTAGTGGTTTGGGAGCGCGGGAGCAGTTCTTC.

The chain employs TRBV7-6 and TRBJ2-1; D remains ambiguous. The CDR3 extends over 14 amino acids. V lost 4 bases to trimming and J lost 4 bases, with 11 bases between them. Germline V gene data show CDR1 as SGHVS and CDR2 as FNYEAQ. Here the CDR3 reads CASSSRLVYNEQFF. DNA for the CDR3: TGTGCCAGCAGCTCCAGACTCGTTTACAATGAGCAGTTCTTC.

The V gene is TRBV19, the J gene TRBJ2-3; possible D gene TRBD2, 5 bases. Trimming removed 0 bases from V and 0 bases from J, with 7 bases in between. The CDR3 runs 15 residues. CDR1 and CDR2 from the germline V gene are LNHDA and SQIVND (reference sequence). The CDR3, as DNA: TGTGCCAGTAGTATAGATGGGAGCAGCACAGATACGCAGTATTTT. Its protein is CASSIDGSSTDTQYF. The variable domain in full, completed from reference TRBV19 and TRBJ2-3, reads DGGITQSPKYLFRKEGQNVTLSCEQNLNHDAMYWYRQDPGQGLRLIYYSQIVNDFQKGDIAEGYSVSREKKESFPLTVTSAQKNPTAFYLCASSIDGSSTDTQYFGPGTRLTVL.

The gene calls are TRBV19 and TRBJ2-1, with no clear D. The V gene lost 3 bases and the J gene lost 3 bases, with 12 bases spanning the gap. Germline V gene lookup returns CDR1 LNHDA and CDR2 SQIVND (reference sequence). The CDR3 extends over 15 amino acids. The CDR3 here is CASSIKWNVYNEQFF. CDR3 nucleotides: TGTGCCAGTAGTATCAAGTGGAACGTCTACAATGAGCAGTTCTTC.

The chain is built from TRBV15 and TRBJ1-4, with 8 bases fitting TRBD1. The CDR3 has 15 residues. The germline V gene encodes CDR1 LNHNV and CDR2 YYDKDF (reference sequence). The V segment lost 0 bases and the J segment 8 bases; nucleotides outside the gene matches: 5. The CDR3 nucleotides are TGTGCCACCAGCAGAGAGGGACAGGTGGGCGAAAAACTGTTTTTT. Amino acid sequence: CATSREGQVGEKLFF.

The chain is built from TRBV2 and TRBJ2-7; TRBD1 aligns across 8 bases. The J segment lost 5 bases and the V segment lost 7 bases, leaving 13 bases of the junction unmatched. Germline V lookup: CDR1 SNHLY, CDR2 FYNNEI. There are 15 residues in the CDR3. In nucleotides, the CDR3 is TGTGCCAGCATTTCTCAGACAGGGGTGGAACACGAGCAGTACTTC. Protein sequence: CASISQTGVEHEQYF.

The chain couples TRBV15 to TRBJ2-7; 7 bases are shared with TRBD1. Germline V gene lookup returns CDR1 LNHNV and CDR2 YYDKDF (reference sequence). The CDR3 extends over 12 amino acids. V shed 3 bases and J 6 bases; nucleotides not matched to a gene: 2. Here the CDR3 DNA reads TGTGCCACCAGCAGCCACAGGGGCGAGCAGTACTTC. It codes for CATSSHRGEQYF. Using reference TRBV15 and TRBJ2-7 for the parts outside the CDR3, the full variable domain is DAMVIQNPRYQVTQFGKPVTLSCSQTLNHNVMYWYQQKSSQAPKLLFHYYDKDFNNEADTPDNFQSRRPNTSFCFLDIRSPGLGDTAMYLCATSSHRGEQYFGPGTRLTVT.

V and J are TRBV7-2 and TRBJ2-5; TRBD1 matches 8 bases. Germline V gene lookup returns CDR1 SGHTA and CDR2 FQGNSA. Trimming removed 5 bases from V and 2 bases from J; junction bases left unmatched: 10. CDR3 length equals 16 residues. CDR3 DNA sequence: TGTGCCAGCAGCCGAAAAGCCGGGACAGGTCAAGAGACCCAGTACTTC. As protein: CASSRKAGTGQETQYF.

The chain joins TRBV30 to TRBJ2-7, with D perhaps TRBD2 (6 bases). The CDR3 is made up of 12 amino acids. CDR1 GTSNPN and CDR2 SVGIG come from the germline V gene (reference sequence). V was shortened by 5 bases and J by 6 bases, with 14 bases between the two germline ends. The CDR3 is CAWGGLRSEQYF. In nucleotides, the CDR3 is TGTGCCTGGGGAGGGCTCCGTAGCGAGCAGTACTTC.

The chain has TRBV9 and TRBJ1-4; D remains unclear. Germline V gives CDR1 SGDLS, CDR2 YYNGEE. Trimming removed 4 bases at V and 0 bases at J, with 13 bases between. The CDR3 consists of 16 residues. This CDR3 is CASSPDGPATNEKLFF. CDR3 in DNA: TGTGCCAGCAGCCCGGACGGACCTGCAACTAATGAAAAACTGTTTTTT.

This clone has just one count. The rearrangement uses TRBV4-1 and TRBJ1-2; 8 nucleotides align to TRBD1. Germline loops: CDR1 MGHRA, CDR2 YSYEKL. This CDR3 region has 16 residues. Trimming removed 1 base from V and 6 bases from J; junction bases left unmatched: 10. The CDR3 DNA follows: TGCGCCAGCAGCCAAGTCACGGGACAGGTGGCGGATGGCTACACCTTC. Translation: CASSQVTGQVADGYTF.